These 31 T cell receptor beta chains share one sample of origin, sequenced in a study of blood T cell repertoires in COVID-19 (dated by TCRdb to about 2020). Library preparation used the immunoSEQ multiplex PCR assay. TCRdb's version of the immuneACCESS table is confined to in-frame rearrangements and falls short of the full clone set. An unresolved V gene accounts for under half of the shortfall where checked; the remainder is of unknown origin. The sample contains about 270,000 clones, under 90% of them found a single time. Clones ranked in the top ten supply 8% to 9.5% of the sample. Sequencing was carried out using peripheral blood. All receptors come from a human donor in a cohort sampled during active COVID-19.

A few counts support this clone. The rearrangement uses TRBV28 and TRBJ2-7, with D perhaps TRBD1 (6 bases). V gave up 7 bases and J gave up 7 bases, with 14 bases separating them. CDR1 is MDHEN and CDR2 is SYDVKM in the germline V gene. This CDR3 is built from 12 residues. CDR3 bases: TGTGCCAGCACCGAAATACAGGGTGAGCAGTACTTC. It translates to CASTEIQGEQYF.

V usage is TRBV18 and J usage is TRBJ2-7, with 8 bases that match TRBD1. With 8 bases clipped from V and 8 bases from J, the junction kept 11 bases outside the gene matches. The CDR3 covers 13 residues. The V gene's germline CDR1 is KGHSH and CDR2 LQKENI. CDR3 region: CASHHPGQDKQYF. The DNA of the CDR3 is TGTGCCAGCCACCATCCGGGACAGGACAAGCAGTACTTC.

J is TRBJ2-7 and V is TRBV15; 8 bases are a match to TRBD2. This CDR3 is 15 amino acids long. After removal of 1 base from V and 1 base from J, the junction contained 3 bases not matched to a gene. CDR1 and CDR2 (germline): LNHNV, YYDKDF (reference sequence). The CDR3 DNA reads as TGTGCCACCAGCAGAGGGACTAGCCGATCCTACGAGCAGTACTTC. As protein: CATSRGTSRSYEQYF.

As for this clone: Other DNA sequences from this sample encode an identical CDR3 as well. V and J are TRBV9 and TRBJ2-2; 7 nucleotides align to TRBD2. V shed 0 bases, J shed 2 bases, and the junction held 4 bases outside the gene matches. CDR1 SGDLS and CDR2 YYNGEE come from the germline V gene. The CDR3 has 16 residues. As DNA, the CDR3 is TGTGCCAGCAGCGTAGGACTAGCCGCCAACACCGGGGAGCTGTTTTTT. It yields the protein CASSVGLAANTGELFF.

The rearrangement joins TRBV28 to TRBJ1-2; no definite D call. CDR1 MDHEN and CDR2 SYDVKM come from the germline V gene. This CDR3 contains 10 residues. V lost 10 bases and J lost 8, with 11 bases in between. CDR3 in amino acids: CATHQLGYTF. The DNA of the CDR3 is TGTGCCACCCATCAGTTAGGCTACACCTTC.

CDR3 loop: CASRQGTETQYF. The CDR3 DNA reads as TGTGCCAGTAGGCAGGGTACCGAGACCCAGTACTTC. The chain has TRBV19 and TRBJ2-5; D may be TRBD1 (5 bases). The germline V gene encodes CDR1 LNHDA and CDR2 SQIVND (reference sequence). The V gene lost 6 bases and the J gene lost 5 bases, with 10 bases spanning the gap. The CDR3 spans 12 residues.

The chain has TRBV9 and TRBJ1-1, with 9 nucleotides matching TRBD1. The CDR3 spans 16 residues. V trimming: 0 bases; J trimming: 4 bases; junction bases outside the gene matches: 7. The germline gives CDR1 SGDLS, CDR2 YYNGEE. The CDR3 DNA reads TGTGCCAGCAGCGTAGCTACAGGGGGCCAGGTCACTGAAGCTTTCTTT. This encodes CASSVATGGQVTEAFF.

This chain connects TRBV7-3 to TRBJ2-2; 10 bases are shared with TRBD2. After removal of 4 bases from V and 5 bases from J, the junction contained 4 bases not matched to a gene. The CDR3 sequence is 15 residues long. CDR1 and CDR2 (germline): SGHTA, FQGTGA. The CDR3 protein is CASSSGLAETGELFF. CDR3 DNA: TGTGCCAGCAGCTCAGGACTAGCGGAAACCGGGGAGCTGTTTTTT.

V is TRBV6-5 and J is TRBJ2-3, with D maybe TRBD2 (6 bases). V was pared by 6 bases and J by 1 base, with 14 bases between. The germline V gene has CDR1 MNHEY and CDR2 SVGAGI. There are 15 residues in the CDR3. The CDR3 nucleotides are TGTGCCAGCAGATCGGTCTCTAGCGGCACAGATACGCAGTATTTT. This sequence encodes CASRSVSSGTDTQYF.

The chain joins TRBV27 to TRBJ2-1, with TRBD2 identical over 10 bases. The germline V gene encodes CDR1 MNHEY and CDR2 SMNVEV (reference sequence). The CDR3 extends over 15 amino acids. J was trimmed by 3 bases and V by 2 bases; bases with no gene match: 1. In nucleotides, the CDR3 is TGTGCCAGCAGTTTAGGGACTAGCGTCTACAATGAGCAGTTCTTC. It translates to CASSLGTSVYNEQFF.

In this sample, this clone turned up a few times. The chain couples TRBV7-2 to TRBJ2-7; no reliable D call. Trimming removed 1 base from V and 9 bases from J, with 16 bases in between. This CDR3 contains 14 residues. Germline-derived CDR1 and CDR2 are SGHTA and FQGNSA. DNA of the CDR3: TGTGCCAGCAGCTTAGAGGCCTCCGCACGCGGGCAGTACTTC. Amino acid sequence: CASSLEASARGQYF.

In its sample, this clone was seen a few times. V and J are TRBV6-2 or TRBV6-3 and TRBJ2-2; D is ambiguous. This CDR3 is built from 13 residues. Trimming cost V 4 bases and J 4 bases, with 7 bases left between them. Germline V gene sequence: CDR1 MNHEY, CDR2 SVGEGT. The CDR3 loop reads CASSSVRTGELFF. The CDR3 DNA reads as TGTGCCAGCAGTTCCGTCCGCACCGGGGAGCTGTTTTTT.

CDR3 protein: CATDYGATNEKLFF. CDR3 DNA sequence: TGTGCCACCGACTACGGGGCAACTAATGAAAAACTGTTTTTT. The V gene is TRBV28, the J gene TRBJ1-4; D is unresolved. The CDR3 totals 14 residues. CDR1 and CDR2 from the germline V gene are MDHEN and SYDVKM. The ends were cut back, 10 bases at V and 0 bases at J, with 12 bases in the middle.

The gene calls are TRBV5-1 and TRBJ1-2; 10 bases are shared with TRBD1. This CDR3 region has 15 residues. Germline CDR1 SGHRS, CDR2 YFSETQ. Trimming cost V 4 bases and J 6 bases; bases outside gene matches: 9. As DNA, the CDR3 is TGCGCCAGCAGCCCAGGGACAGGGGAGGTCGATGGCTACACCTTC. This sequence encodes CASSPGTGEVDGYTF.

This clone appeared once. The chain carries TRBV15 and TRBJ2-5; a possible D gene is TRBD1 (5 bases). The CDR3 contains 13 residues. Germline loops: CDR1 LNHNV, CDR2 YYDKDF (reference sequence). V shed 4 bases and J shed 2 bases, with 8 bases lying between them. Written as DNA, the CDR3 is TGTGCCACCAGCACGGACATACAAGAGACCCAGTACTTC. This codes for CATSTDIQETQYF.

The chain is built from TRBV2 and TRBJ1-2; D ambiguous. The germline V gene encodes CDR1 SNHLY and CDR2 FYNNEI. V lost 6 bases and J lost 7, with 12 bases in between. This CDR3 region has 12 residues. As DNA, the CDR3 is TGTGCCAGCAGGAGGCAGTCGGCTGGCTACACCTTC. This sequence encodes CASRRQSAGYTF.

The chain has TRBV7-2 and TRBJ2-2; D is undetermined. CDR1 is SGHTA and CDR2 is FQGNSA in the germline V gene. The CDR3 extends over 15 amino acids. Trimming cost V 1 base and J 6 bases, with 12 bases left between them. The CDR3, as DNA: TGTGCCAGCAGCTTAGTGCGCCCGCCGGCCGGGGAGCTGTTTTTT. This sequence encodes CASSLVRPPAGELFF.

This chain links TRBV28 with TRBJ1-5; D gene unclear. The length of the CDR3 is 14 residues. CDR1 and CDR2 (germline): MDHEN, SYDVKM. V shed 6 bases and J shed 2 bases, with 11 bases lying between them. Written as DNA, the CDR3 is TGTGCCAGCAGCCACCTAAGCGGCAATCAGCCCCAGCATTTT. As protein: CASSHLSGNQPQHF.

Of note for this clone: Other DNA sequences within the sample encode an identical CDR3. The chain links TRBV6-5 to TRBJ1-3, with unresolved D. Looked up from germline, CDR1 is MNHEY and CDR2 is SVGAGI. CDR3 size: 13 residues. V was cut by 4 bases and J by 0 bases, with 4 bases left in between. The CDR3 is CASSLSSGNTIYF. The CDR3 nucleotides read TGTGCCAGCAGTTTGAGCTCTGGAAACACCATATATTTT.

The chain uses TRBV19 and TRBJ1-2; 9 nucleotides agree with TRBD1. CDR3 length equals 12 residues. Germline CDR1 reads LNHDA; CDR2 reads SQIVND (reference sequence). With 6 bases clipped from V and 5 bases from J, the junction kept 1 base outside the gene matches. The CDR3 DNA is TGTGCCAGTAGCGACAGGGGGTATGGCTACACCTTC. This gives the protein CASSDRGYGYTF.

The gene calls are TRBV7-8 and TRBJ2-1, with 10 bases aligning to TRBD2. V was clipped by 4 bases and J by 6 bases; unmatched bases: 12. The CDR3 spans 17 residues. Per the germline V gene, CDR1 is SGHVS and CDR2 is FQNEAQ. The CDR3 here is CASSSSPGIAGGNEQFF. The CDR3 DNA is TGTGCCAGCAGCTCCTCCCCCGGGATAGCGGGAGGCAATGAGCAGTTCTTC.

The chain uses TRBV28 and TRBJ1-3; 9 bases are shared with TRBD1. CDR1 and CDR2 from the germline V gene are MDHEN and SYDVKM. CDR3 length: 19 residues. V lost 5 bases and J lost 4; bases outside the gene matches: 18. CDR3 region: CASSPLDRGFWTKGNTIYF. The DNA of the CDR3 is TGTGCCAGCAGTCCGCTGGACAGGGGCTTTTGGACGAAAGGAAACACCATATATTTT.

The chain is built from TRBV7-6 and TRBJ1-1; D is unresolved. The CDR3 loop spans 12 amino acids. Germline loops: CDR1 SGHVS, CDR2 FNYEAQ. Trimming stripped 5 bases from V and 4 bases from J, with 8 bases between. The CDR3 loop is CASSSGSTEAFF. The CDR3 DNA reads TGTGCCAGCAGCAGCGGGAGCACTGAAGCTTTCTTT.

The sample holds a few counts of this clone. As DNA, the CDR3 is TGCGCCAGCAGCCCGGAGACAGTGATGGGCTACACCTTC. Translating gives CASSPETVMGYTF. The J gene is TRBJ1-2, the V gene TRBV5-1, with D tentatively TRBD1 (5 bases). V was clipped by 4 bases and J by 8 bases, with 15 bases between them. Germline V gene lookup returns CDR1 SGHRS and CDR2 YFSETQ. The CDR3 runs 13 residues.

The chain combines TRBV6-1 with TRBJ1-2; perhaps TRBD1 as D (6 bases). Germline V CDR1 and CDR2: MNHNS, SASEGT. Trimming took off 1 base at V and 8 bases at J, with 11 bases between the two ends. The length of the CDR3 is 13 residues. The CDR3 coding sequence is TGTGCCAGCAGTGAAGGGCAGGGGCTGGGCTACACCTTC. This gives the protein CASSEGQGLGYTF.

The chain has TRBV3-1 (or the pseudogene TRBV3-2) and TRBJ1-2, with D tentatively TRBD1 (6 bases). The CDR3 is 16 residues long. The ends were cut back, 4 bases at V and 2 bases at J, with 17 bases in the middle. CDR1 is LGHDT and CDR2 is YNNKEL in the germline V gene (reference sequence). The CDR3 here is CASSPPFLTGNYGYTF. The DNA for the CDR3 is TGTGCCAGCAGCCCCCCCTTCCTAACAGGGAACTATGGCTACACCTTC.

The rearrangement uses TRBV5-4 and TRBJ1-3; possible D gene TRBD1, 6 bases. This CDR3 is 15 amino acids long. The germline V and J ends were trimmed by 4 bases and 2 bases, with 13 bases remaining between them. Germline V CDR1 and CDR2: SGHNT, YYREEE (reference sequence). The DNA for the CDR3 is TGTGCCAGCAGCGAGGGGGGGCTTGCTGGAAACACCATATATTTT. It translates to CASSEGGLAGNTIYF.

The chain couples TRBV10-3 to TRBJ2-7, with 12 bases identical to TRBD1. CDR1 ENHRY and CDR2 SYGVKD come from the germline V gene. The CDR3 extends over 15 amino acids. With 6 bases clipped from V and 7 bases from J, the junction kept 10 bases outside the gene matches. The CDR3 DNA sequence: TGTGCCATCAGGAACTCAGGGACAGGGGGCGCAGAGCAGTACTTC. The encoded protein is CAIRNSGTGGAEQYF.

This chain joins TRBV5-6 and TRBJ2-3; 7 nucleotides agree with TRBD2. CDR3 size: 15 residues. Germline CDR1 reads SGHDT; CDR2 reads YYEEEE. V dropped 5 bases and J dropped 2; count of bases not matched to a gene: 8. The CDR3 reads CASRWLAELTDTQYF. The CDR3 coding sequence is TGTGCCAGCAGGTGGCTAGCGGAGCTCACAGATACGCAGTATTTT.

The chain has TRBV15 and TRBJ1-4; D unclear. V was pared by 0 bases and J by 8 bases, with 10 bases between. The CDR3 contains 14 residues. The germline V gene has CDR1 LNHNV and CDR2 YYDKDF (reference sequence). The CDR3 region has the DNA TGTGCCACCAGCAGAGATCGGGTTAAGGAAAAACTGTTTTTT. This codes for CATSRDRVKEKLFF.

The chain employs TRBV14 and TRBJ1-1; 7 bases agree with TRBD1. This CDR3 contains 17 residues. Germline loops: CDR1 SGHDN, CDR2 FVKESK. J gave up 1 base and V 4 bases, and 12 bases lay outside the gene matches. The CDR3 nucleotides read TGTGCCAGCAGCCCACAGTCTCTACAGGGGACGAACACTGAAGCTTTCTTT. As protein: CASSPQSLQGTNTEAFF.